This T cell receptor (beta chain) was sequenced in a study of blood T cell repertoires in COVID-19. About the research overall: Whether acute or convalescent, the COVID-19 samples came from the United States, Italy and Spain. T cells, B-cell-depleted T cells, or PBMCs provided the cDNA or gDNA that served as material.

The study recruited people aged about 18 to 89 years across approximately 24 US areas. Cohorts were assigned according to the clinical history that participants reported. The method was immunoSEQ multiplex PCR; TCRdb's version includes in-frame clones alone and lacks a portion of them. The data show around 300,000 clones, around nine tenths seen once. Sequenced material: PBMCs or T cells enriched from blood (not recorded which). The sequence came from a young man who had recovered from COVID-19.

The DNA of the CDR3 is TGCGCCAGCAGCCCCACACAGGGATCCCAAGAGACCCAGTACTTC. Its protein product is CASSPTQGSQETQYF. This sequence joins TRBV4-1 and TRBJ2-5; D is perhaps TRBD1 (6 bases). The CDR3 consists of 15 residues. CDR1 MGHRA and CDR2 YSYEKL come from the germline V gene. With 4 bases removed from V and 1 base from J, the gap between germline ends came to 13 bases.